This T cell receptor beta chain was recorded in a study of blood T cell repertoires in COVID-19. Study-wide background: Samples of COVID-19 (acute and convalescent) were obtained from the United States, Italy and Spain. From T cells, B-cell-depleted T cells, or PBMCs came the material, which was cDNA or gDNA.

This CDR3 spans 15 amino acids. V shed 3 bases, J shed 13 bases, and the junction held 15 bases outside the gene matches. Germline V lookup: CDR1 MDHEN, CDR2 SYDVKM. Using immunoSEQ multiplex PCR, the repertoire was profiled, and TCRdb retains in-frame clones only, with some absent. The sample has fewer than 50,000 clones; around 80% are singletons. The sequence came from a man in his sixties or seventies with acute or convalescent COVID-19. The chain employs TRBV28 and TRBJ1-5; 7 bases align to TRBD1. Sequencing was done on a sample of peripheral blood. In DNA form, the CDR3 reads TGTGCCAGCAGTTTGGGGTCAGGGGGAGCTTTATATCAGCATTTT. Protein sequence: CASSLGSGGALYQHF.